This is a list of T cell receptor beta chains from one sample in a study of T cell repertoires in cytomegalovirus infection. TCRdb independently ran MiXCR on the reads; one entry per CDR3 protein. The table records under 200,000 distinct CDR3 sequences, 28% of them present only once. The sequencing sample was made of PBMCs. The receptors stem from a human donor in good health (CMV status not recorded). Some clones in this sample may be carry-over from other donors' samples. Each CDR3 is given with its conserved first and last residue. A D gene is named only where the DNA matches it firmly. The listing skips clone size in some rows; elsewhere it reads once, few, many or a size class.

CDR3 DNA: TGTGCCAGCAGGGAGTGGAGCGGGGGTTCCGAGACCCAGTACTTC
CDR3 protein: CASREWSGGSETQYF
clone size: many
D gene: TRBD2
J gene: TRBJ2-5
V gene: TRBV7-2

CDR3 DNA: TGCAGTGCCCGTTCAGGGTCCCAGGAAGCTTTCTTT
CDR3 protein: CSARSGSQEAFF
clone size: -
D gene: -
J gene: TRBJ1-1
V gene: TRBV20-1

CDR3 DNA: TGTGCCAGCAGCTTGCTCTCCGGGACAGCCACTGAAGCTTTCTTT
CDR3 protein: CASSLLSGTATEAFF
clone size: many
D gene: TRBD1
J gene: TRBJ1-1
V gene: TRBV7-2

CDR3 DNA: TGTGCCAGCAGCCCGGGACGGGAGAACACTGAAGCTTTCTTT
CDR3 protein: CASSPGRENTEAFF
clone size: -
D gene: -
J gene: TRBJ1-1
V gene: TRBV11-2

CDR3 DNA: TGTGCCAGCAGCTTAGAACTAGCACATACGCAGTATTTT
CDR3 protein: CASSLELAHTQYF
clone size: -
D gene: -
J gene: TRBJ2-3
V gene: TRBV7-2

CDR3 DNA: TGTGCCAGCAGTTTAACAGGGGTGGGTTTCTACACTGAAGCTTTCTTT
CDR3 protein: CASSLTGVGFYTEAFF
clone size: few
D gene: TRBD1
J gene: TRBJ1-1
V gene: TRBV6-5

CDR3 DNA: TGTGCCAGCAGCTTAGCGAGGGGACGGGATGAAAAACTGTTTTTT
CDR3 protein: CASSLARGRDEKLFF
clone size: few
D gene: -
J gene: TRBJ1-4
V gene: TRBV7-8

CDR3 DNA: TGCAGAGTTGAAGAGTCCGAGGCGGACACTGAAGCTTTCTTT
CDR3 protein: CRVEESEADTEAFF
clone size: -
D gene: -
J gene: TRBJ1-1
V gene: TRBV29-1

CDR3 DNA: TGTGCCTGGAGTAGGAGGACCCCACTGGGGGAGACCCAGTACTTC
CDR3 protein: CAWSRRTPLGETQYF
clone size: -
D gene: -
J gene: TRBJ2-5
V gene: TRBV30

CDR3 DNA: TGTGCCAGCAGCTTAATCACAGGGGGCTCCTACGAGCAGTACTTC
CDR3 protein: CASSLITGGSYEQYF
clone size: few
D gene: TRBD1
J gene: TRBJ2-7
V gene: TRBV7-2

CDR3 DNA: TGTGCCAGCAGCGGTCGAGGACTAGCGAGAGACTCCTACGAGCAGTACTTC
CDR3 protein: CASSGRGLARDSYEQYF
clone size: -
D gene: TRBD2
J gene: TRBJ2-7
V gene: TRBV7-9

CDR3 DNA: TGTGCCAGCAGACTTCAAGGGAACACTGAAGCTTTCTTT
CDR3 protein: CASRLQGNTEAFF
clone size: many
D gene: -
J gene: TRBJ1-1
V gene: TRBV5-4

CDR3 DNA: TGTGCCAGCAGCCAAGATGAGAGCGGCGGGTATGGCTACACCTTC
CDR3 protein: CASSQDESGGYGYTF
clone size: -
D gene: -
J gene: TRBJ1-2
V gene: TRBV3-1

CDR3 DNA: TGCGCCAGCAGCTTGGCCGACAGACTTGAAGCTTTCTTT
CDR3 protein: CASSLADRLEAFF
clone size: -
D gene: -
J gene: TRBJ1-1
V gene: TRBV5-1

CDR3 DNA: TGCGCCAGCAGTGAACTGGTCTCCGATTCACCCCTCCACTTT
CDR3 protein: CASSELVSDSPLHF
clone size: few
D gene: -
J gene: TRBJ1-6
V gene: TRBV10-2

CDR3 DNA: TGTGCCACCGGGACCGATAGCTCCTACGAGCAGTACTTC
CDR3 protein: CATGTDSSYEQYF
clone size: -
D gene: -
J gene: TRBJ2-7
V gene: TRBV19

CDR3 DNA: TGTGCCAGCAGTAAACCCCGGCGGGGCGAGCAGTACTTC
CDR3 protein: CASSKPRRGEQYF
clone size: -
D gene: -
J gene: TRBJ2-7
V gene: TRBV6-9

CDR3 DNA: TGCGCCAGCAGCTTGGCTTGGGGCCCGGGTGAGACCGGGGAGCTGTTTTTT
CDR3 protein: CASSLAWGPGETGELFF
clone size: -
D gene: -
J gene: TRBJ2-2
V gene: TRBV5-1

CDR3 DNA: TGTGCCAGCAGTTACTCTGGAAGCAGAGATGGCTACACCTTC
CDR3 protein: CASSYSGSRDGYTF
clone size: -
D gene: -
J gene: TRBJ1-2
V gene: TRBV6-2/TRBV6-3

CDR3 DNA: TGTGCCAGCAGTTACTCGGCTAGCGGGGACGCGTACGAGCAGTACTTC
CDR3 protein: CASSYSASGDAYEQYF
clone size: few
D gene: TRBD2
J gene: TRBJ2-7
V gene: TRBV6-2/TRBV6-3

CDR3 DNA: TGTGCCAGCAGCGCCCCCCGTGGGTATAGCGGGGGGGCCGTAGTATCAGATACGCAGTATTTT
CDR3 protein: CASSAPRGYSGGAVVSDTQYF
clone size: -
D gene: TRBD2
J gene: TRBJ2-3
V gene: TRBV7-9

CDR3 DNA: TGCAGTGTGGACAGGGGGGACACCGGGGAGCTGTTTTTT
CDR3 protein: CSVDRGDTGELFF
clone size: few
D gene: TRBD1
J gene: TRBJ2-2
V gene: TRBV20-1

CDR3 DNA: TGTGCCAGCAGTTTTTCCGGGACAGGGGCCATCAACCGGAACAGTGAAGCTTTCTTT
CDR3 protein: CASSFSGTGAINRNSEAFF
clone size: few
D gene: TRBD1
J gene: TRBJ1-1
V gene: TRBV12-3/TRBV12-4

CDR3 DNA: TGTGCCAGCACCACCCTCCGGGGTAGCGGGGGACGTGGAAACTACGAGCAGTACTTC
CDR3 protein: CASTTLRGSGGRGNYEQYF
clone size: -
D gene: TRBD2
J gene: TRBJ2-7
V gene: TRBV6-2/TRBV6-3

CDR3 DNA: TGTGCCAGCAGCTTGCTGGCGGGGGCAGGGACTGAAGCTTTCTTT
CDR3 protein: CASSLLAGAGTEAFF
clone size: -
D gene: -
J gene: TRBJ1-1
V gene: TRBV5-6

CDR3 DNA: TGTGCCAGCAGGGAATGGGGACGGTCATACAATGAGCAGTTCTTC
CDR3 protein: CASREWGRSYNEQFF
clone size: -
D gene: -
J gene: TRBJ2-1
V gene: TRBV11-2

CDR3 DNA: TGTGCCAGCAGTTTAGAATTGACAGGTCGCAATGAGCAGTTCTTC
CDR3 protein: CASSLELTGRNEQFF
clone size: few
D gene: -
J gene: TRBJ2-1
V gene: TRBV27